These 8 T cell receptor beta chains came from one sample sequenced in a study of OX40 agonist ivuxolimab in advanced cancers. Using immunoSEQ multiplex PCR, the repertoire was profiled, and TCRdb retains in-frame clones only, with some absent. The sample lists over 90,000 clones, more than 75% occurring once. The sequencing here drew on CD4+ or CD8+ T cells sorted from blood, taken in a trial of the OX40 agonist ivuxolimab. All receptors derive from an adult with an advanced solid tumor such as melanoma, head and neck, liver or kidney cancer.

The V and J genes are TRBV5-8 and TRBJ1-5, with TRBD1 matching over 10 bases. The V gene's germline CDR1 is SGHTS and CDR2 YDEGEE. CDR3 size: 15 residues. Losses at the gene ends were 1 base for V and 4 bases for J; bases not matched to a gene: 2. This chain's CDR3 is CASSLRTGGNQPQHF. CDR3 coding DNA: TGTGCCAGCAGCTTGCGGACAGGGGGAAATCAGCCCCAGCATTTT. The entire variable domain, with the rest obtained from reference TRBV5-8 and TRBJ1-5, is as follows: EAGVTQSPTHLIKTRGQQATLRCSPISGHTSVYWYQQALGLGLQFLLWYDEGEERNRGNFPPRFSGRQFPNYSSELNVNALELEDSALYLCASSLRTGGNQPQHFGDGTRLSIL.

This chain joins TRBV6-5 and TRBJ2-3; D is uncertain. Per germline, CDR1 MNHEY and CDR2 SVGAGI. The CDR3 runs to 14 residues. The germline V and J ends were trimmed by 3 bases and 4 bases, with 11 bases remaining between them. The CDR3 DNA reads TGTGCCAGCAGTTATTACCAAGAATCAGATACGCAGTATTTT. Translation: CASSYYQESDTQYF.

V usage is TRBV11-2 and J usage is TRBJ2-1; 7 nucleotides line up with TRBD2. Germline lookup yields CDR1 SGHAT and CDR2 FQNNGV. The trim removed 6 bases at V and 9 bases at J, leaving 14 bases unmatched. This CDR3 has 15 amino acids. The CDR3 sequence is CASSVAGPSGGEQFF. CDR3 sequence (DNA): TGTGCCAGCAGTGTAGCGGGTCCCTCAGGCGGTGAGCAGTTCTTC.

This clone is a singleton in its sample. The chain joins TRBV18 to TRBJ2-3; the D gene is possibly TRBD2 (6 bases). With 0 bases removed from V and 2 bases from J, the gap between germline ends came to 12 bases. CDR3 length equals 16 residues. Germline V lookup: CDR1 KGHSH, CDR2 LQKENI. CDR3 bases: TGTGCCAGCTCACCACCGGCTAGCGACAACACAGATACGCAGTATTTT. Protein: CASSPPASDNTDTQYF.

This sequence joins TRBV7-9 and TRBJ2-7, with 11 bases fitting TRBD2. Germline CDR1 reads SEHNR; CDR2 reads FQNEAQ (reference sequence). V shed 2 bases and J 4 bases; nucleotides not matched to a gene: 16. The CDR3 totals 19 residues. CDR3 nucleotides: TGTGCCAGCAGCTTAAGTAAACTAGCGGGAGCCCGTCTAGGGTACGAGCAGTACTTC. Its translation is CASSLSKLAGARLGYEQYF.

J is TRBJ1-5 and V is TRBV10-2; D is uncertain. CDR1 WSHSY and CDR2 SAAADI come from the germline V gene. V dropped 3 bases and J dropped 7 bases, with 7 bases sitting between them. This CDR3 region has 12 residues. CDR3 protein: CASSEALQPQHF. The CDR3 DNA reads TGCGCCAGCAGTGAAGCCTTACAGCCCCAGCATTTT.

The chain couples TRBV11-2 to TRBJ2-7; D remains unclear. Germline CDR1 is SGHAT and CDR2 is FQNNGV. Trimming stripped 8 bases from V and 2 bases from J, with 19 bases between. The CDR3 runs 15 residues. The CDR3 DNA sequence: TGTGCCAGCTCCTCTGCCGGGCCGCCCACCTACGAGCAGTACTTC. Translation gives CASSSAGPPTYEQYF.

This chain uses TRBV4-2 with TRBJ2-2, with D possibly being TRBD2 (6 bases). V was shortened by 5 bases and J by 1 base, with 14 bases between the two germline ends. Per the germline V gene, CDR1 is LGHNA and CDR2 is YNFKEQ. The length of the CDR3 is 16 residues. This chain's CDR3 is CASSIGHSGNTGELFF. In DNA form, the CDR3 reads TGTGCCAGCAGCATAGGCCATAGCGGGAACACCGGGGAGCTGTTTTTT.